This TCR beta chain appears in the sequencing data of a study of CD8 T cells in ankylosing spondylitis. Study-level results: One TCR beta motif, made up of roughly 8 highly homologous variants, appeared characteristic of ankylosing spondylitis blood. Matched ankylosing spondylitis synovial fluid reportedly showed significant enrichment of disease-linked clones. In reactive arthritis synovial fluid and blood, some motif variants had been reported before.

Molecular-barcoded quantitative 5'-RACE produced these TCR beta libraries. TCRdb re-called the 5' RACE reads with MiXCR, one entry per CDR3 protein. Of roughly 280,000 distinct CDR3 sequences in the sample, 15% to 20% were seen once. Germline V gene sequence: CDR1 SGHDT, CDR2 YYEEEE. Unmatched junction bases numbered 9, after V lost 5 bases and J lost 4 bases. The CDR3 covers 15 residues. With respect to this clonotype: Its specificity is not known.

The V gene is TRBV5-6, the J gene TRBJ2-3, with 8 bases fitting TRBD2. Sequenced sample: blood, either unsorted or a sorted T cell fraction (not recorded which). The sequence was obtained from a male donor with ankylosing spondylitis or in good health (not recorded which). CDR3 loop: CASRPRGAGSDTQYF. CDR3 coding DNA: TGTGCCAGCAGGCCGCGGGGGGCTGGGTCAGATACGCAGTATTTT. Full variable domain (outside the CDR3, taken from reference TRBV5-6 and TRBJ2-3): DAGVTQSPTHLIKTRGQQVTLRCSPKSGHDTVSWYQQALGQGPQFIFQYYEEEERQRGNFPDRFSGHQFPNYSSELNVNALLLGDSALYLCASRPRGAGSDTQYFGPGTRLTVL.